This T cell receptor beta chain is from a study of identical twins. Study conclusions and caveats: Invariant MAIT and iNKT cells may have partly biased zero-insertion analyses.

V shed 0 bases and J shed 8 bases, with 30 bases lying between them. Germline lookup yields CDR1 DFQATT and CDR2 SNEGSKA (reference sequence). The CDR3 contains 19 residues. With template switching, a universal primer site was added, and the cDNA carried unique molecular identifiers. TCRdb reprocessed the 5' RACE reads with MiXCR, giving one entry per CDR3 protein. The repertoire holds 500,000 to 650,000 distinct CDR3 sequences, with just over 7% as singletons. Turning to this clonotype: Its antigen is currently unknown.

Another study also made use of these data, one on yellow fever vaccine responses in identical twins.

The chain is built from TRBV20-1 and TRBJ2-3; perhaps TRBD1 as D (5 bases). The TCR was taken from a woman aged 18 to 35 in good health. The sequenced sample was PBMCs. The CDR3 spells CSARDLKRGSVDFDGTQYF. The CDR3 region has the DNA TGCAGTGCTAGAGATCTCAAAAGGGGCAGTGTGGATTTTGACGGTACGCAGTATTTT.